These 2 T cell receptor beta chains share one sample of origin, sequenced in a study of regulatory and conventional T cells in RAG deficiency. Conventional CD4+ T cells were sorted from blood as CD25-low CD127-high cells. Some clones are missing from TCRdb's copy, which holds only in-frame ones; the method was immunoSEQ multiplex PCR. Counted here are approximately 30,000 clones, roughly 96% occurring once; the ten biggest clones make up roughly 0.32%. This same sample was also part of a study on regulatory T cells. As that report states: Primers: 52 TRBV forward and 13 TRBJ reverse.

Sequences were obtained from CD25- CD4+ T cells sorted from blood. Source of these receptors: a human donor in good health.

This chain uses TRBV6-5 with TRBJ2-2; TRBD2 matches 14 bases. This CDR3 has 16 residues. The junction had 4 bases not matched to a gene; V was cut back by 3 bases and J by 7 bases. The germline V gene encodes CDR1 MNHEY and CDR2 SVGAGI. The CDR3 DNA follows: TGTGCCAGCAGTTATGTGACTAGCGGGAGGGACGGGGAGCTGTTTTTT. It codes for CASSYVTSGRDGELFF.

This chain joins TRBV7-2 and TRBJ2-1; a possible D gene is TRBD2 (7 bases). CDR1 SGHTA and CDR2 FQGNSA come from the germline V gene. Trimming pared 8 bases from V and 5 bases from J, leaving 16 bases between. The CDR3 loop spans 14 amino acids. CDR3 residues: CASERGGANNEQFF. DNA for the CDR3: TGTGCCAGCGAGCGAGGGGGGGCTAACAATGAGCAGTTCTTC.